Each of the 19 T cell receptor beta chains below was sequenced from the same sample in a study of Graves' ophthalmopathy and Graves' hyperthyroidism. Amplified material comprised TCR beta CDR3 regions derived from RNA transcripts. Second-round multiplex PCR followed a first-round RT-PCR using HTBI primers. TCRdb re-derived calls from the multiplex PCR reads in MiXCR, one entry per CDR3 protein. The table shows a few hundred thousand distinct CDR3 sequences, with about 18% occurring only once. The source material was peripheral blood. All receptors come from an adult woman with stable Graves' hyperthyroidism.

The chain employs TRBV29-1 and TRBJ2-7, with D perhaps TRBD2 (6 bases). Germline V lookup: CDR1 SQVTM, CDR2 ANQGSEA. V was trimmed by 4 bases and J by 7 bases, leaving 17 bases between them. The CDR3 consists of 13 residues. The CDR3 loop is CSVGAHQGGEQYF. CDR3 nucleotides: TGCAGCGTTGGGGCCCATCAAGGAGGGGAGCAGTACTTC.

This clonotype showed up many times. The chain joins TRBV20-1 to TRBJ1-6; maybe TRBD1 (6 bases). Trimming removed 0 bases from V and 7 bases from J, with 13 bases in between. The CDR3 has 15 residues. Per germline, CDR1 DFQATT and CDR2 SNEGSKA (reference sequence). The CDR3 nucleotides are TGCAGTGCTAGAGAGGACAGCGAGGGAAATTCACCCCTCCACTTT. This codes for CSAREDSEGNSPLHF.

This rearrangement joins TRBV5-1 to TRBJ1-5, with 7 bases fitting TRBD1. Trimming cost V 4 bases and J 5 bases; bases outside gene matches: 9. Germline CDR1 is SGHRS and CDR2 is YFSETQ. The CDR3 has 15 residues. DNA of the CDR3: TGCGCCAGCAGCGCGCAGGGGGACTCAGATCAGCCCCAGCATTTT. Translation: CASSAQGDSDQPQHF.

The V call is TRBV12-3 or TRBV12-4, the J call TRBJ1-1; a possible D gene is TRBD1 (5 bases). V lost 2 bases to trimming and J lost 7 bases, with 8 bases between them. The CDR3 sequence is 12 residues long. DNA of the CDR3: TGTGCCAGCAGTTTAATGCAGGGTGAAGCTTTCTTT. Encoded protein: CASSLMQGEAFF.

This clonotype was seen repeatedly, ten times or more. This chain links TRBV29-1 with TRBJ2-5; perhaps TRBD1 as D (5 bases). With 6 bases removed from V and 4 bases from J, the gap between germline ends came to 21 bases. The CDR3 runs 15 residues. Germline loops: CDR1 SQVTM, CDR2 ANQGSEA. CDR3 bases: TGCAGCGTAAGATATATGTCGTCAGGGCTAGAGACCCAGTACTTC. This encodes CSVRYMSSGLETQYF. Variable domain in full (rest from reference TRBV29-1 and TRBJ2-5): SAVISQKPSRDICQRGTSLTIQCQVDSQVTMMFWYRQQPGQSLTLIATANQGSEATYESGFVIDKFPISRPNLTFSTLTVSNMSPEDSSIYLCSVRYMSSGLETQYFGPGTRLLVL.

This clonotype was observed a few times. The CDR3 DNA reads as TGTGCCAGCAGCAAAATTATCAGGACAGGGAGAGGGTACACTGAAGCTTTCTTT. This translates into CASSKIIRTGRGYTEAFF. The chain links TRBV11-1 to TRBJ1-1; TRBD1 agrees at 8 bases. Germline-derived CDR1 and CDR2 are SGHAT and FQDESV (reference sequence). The ends lost 5 bases at V and 3 bases at J; junction bases unmatched: 17. This CDR3 is 18 amino acids long.

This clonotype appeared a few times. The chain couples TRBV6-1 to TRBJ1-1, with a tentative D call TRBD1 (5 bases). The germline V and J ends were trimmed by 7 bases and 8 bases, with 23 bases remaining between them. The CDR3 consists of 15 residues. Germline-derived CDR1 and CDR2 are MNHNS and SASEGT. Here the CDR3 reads CASTQAGTGGREAFF. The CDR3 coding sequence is TGTGCCAGCACCCAAGCCGGGACCGGGGGGAGAGAAGCTTTCTTT.

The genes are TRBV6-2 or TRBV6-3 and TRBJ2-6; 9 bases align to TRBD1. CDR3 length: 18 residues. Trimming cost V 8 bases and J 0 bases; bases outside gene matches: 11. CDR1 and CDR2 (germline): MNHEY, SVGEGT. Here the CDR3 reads CASLGTGFASSGANVLTF. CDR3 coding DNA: TGTGCCAGCCTCGGGACAGGGTTTGCGAGCTCTGGGGCCAACGTCCTGACTTTC.

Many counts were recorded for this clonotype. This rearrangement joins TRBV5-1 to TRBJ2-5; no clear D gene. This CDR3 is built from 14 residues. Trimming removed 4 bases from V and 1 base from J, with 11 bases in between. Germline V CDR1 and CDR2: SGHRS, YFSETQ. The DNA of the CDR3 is TGCGCCAGCAGCCCAATGGGGATCCAAGAGACCCAGTACTTC. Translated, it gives CASSPMGIQETQYF. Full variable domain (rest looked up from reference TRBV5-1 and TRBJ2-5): KAGVTQTPRYLIKTRGQQVTLSCSPISGHRSVSWYQQTPGQGLQFLFEYFSETQRNKGNFPGRFSGRQFSNSRSEMNVSTLELGDSALYLCASSPMGIQETQYFGPGTRLLVL.

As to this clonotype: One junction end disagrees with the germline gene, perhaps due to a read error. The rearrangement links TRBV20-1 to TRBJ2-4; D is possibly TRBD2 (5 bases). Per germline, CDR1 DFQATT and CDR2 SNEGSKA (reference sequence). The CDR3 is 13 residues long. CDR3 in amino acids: CSASWGVQNIKYF. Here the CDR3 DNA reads TGCAGTGCTAGTTGGGGAGTGCAAAACATTAAGTACTTC.

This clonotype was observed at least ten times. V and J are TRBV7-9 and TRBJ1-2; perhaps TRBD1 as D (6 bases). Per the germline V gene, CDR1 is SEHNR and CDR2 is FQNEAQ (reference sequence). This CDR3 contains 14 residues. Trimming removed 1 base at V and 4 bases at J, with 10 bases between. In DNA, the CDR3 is TGTGCCAGCAGCTTAGGACAGGTGGTCTATGGCTACACCTTC. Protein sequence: CASSLGQVVYGYTF.

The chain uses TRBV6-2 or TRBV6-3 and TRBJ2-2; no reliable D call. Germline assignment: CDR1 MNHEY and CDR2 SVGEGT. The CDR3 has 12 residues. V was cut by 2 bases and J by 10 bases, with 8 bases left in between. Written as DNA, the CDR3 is TGTGCCAGCAGTTACGTGGGATTGGAGCTGTTTTTT. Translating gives CASSYVGLELFF.

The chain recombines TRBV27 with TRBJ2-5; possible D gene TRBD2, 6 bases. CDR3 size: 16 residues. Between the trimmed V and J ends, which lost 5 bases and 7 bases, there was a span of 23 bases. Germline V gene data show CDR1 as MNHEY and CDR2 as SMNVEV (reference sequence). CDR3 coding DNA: TGTGCCAGCAGTCGCTCCGAGGGTTGGAGGGTCTCGACCCAGTACTTC. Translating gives CASSRSEGWRVSTQYF.

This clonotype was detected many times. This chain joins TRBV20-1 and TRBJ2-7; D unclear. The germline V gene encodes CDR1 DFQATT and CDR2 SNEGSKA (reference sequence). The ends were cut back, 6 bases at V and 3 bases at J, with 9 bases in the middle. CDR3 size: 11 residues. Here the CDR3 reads CSAQTGYEQYF. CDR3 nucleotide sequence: TGCAGTGCGCAGACCGGCTACGAGCAGTACTTC.

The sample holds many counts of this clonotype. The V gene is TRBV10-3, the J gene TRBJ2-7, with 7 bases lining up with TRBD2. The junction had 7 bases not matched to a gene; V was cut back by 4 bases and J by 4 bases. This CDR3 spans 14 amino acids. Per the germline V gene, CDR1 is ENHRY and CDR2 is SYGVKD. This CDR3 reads CAISGGGKDYEQYF. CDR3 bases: TGTGCCATCAGTGGGGGGGGGAAAGATTACGAGCAGTACTTC.

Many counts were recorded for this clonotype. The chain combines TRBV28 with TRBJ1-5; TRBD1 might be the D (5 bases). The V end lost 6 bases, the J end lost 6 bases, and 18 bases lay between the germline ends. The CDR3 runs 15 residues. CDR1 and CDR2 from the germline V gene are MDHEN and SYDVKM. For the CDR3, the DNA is TGTGCCAGCAGCCCGAATCAGGGTGCTCCTCAGCCCCAGCATTTT. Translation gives CASSPNQGAPQPQHF.

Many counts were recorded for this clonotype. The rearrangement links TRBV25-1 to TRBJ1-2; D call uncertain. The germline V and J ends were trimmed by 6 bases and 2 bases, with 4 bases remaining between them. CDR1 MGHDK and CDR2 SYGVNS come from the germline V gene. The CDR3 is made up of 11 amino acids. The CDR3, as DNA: TGTGCCAGCAGGTGGAACTATGGCTACACCTTC. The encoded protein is CASRWNYGYTF.

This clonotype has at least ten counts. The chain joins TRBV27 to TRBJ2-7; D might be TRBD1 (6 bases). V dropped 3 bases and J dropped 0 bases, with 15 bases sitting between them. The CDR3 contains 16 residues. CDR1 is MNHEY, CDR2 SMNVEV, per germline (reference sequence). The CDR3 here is CASSFSGASSSYEQYF. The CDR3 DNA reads TGTGCCAGCAGTTTCTCAGGGGCCTCAAGCTCCTACGAGCAGTACTTC.

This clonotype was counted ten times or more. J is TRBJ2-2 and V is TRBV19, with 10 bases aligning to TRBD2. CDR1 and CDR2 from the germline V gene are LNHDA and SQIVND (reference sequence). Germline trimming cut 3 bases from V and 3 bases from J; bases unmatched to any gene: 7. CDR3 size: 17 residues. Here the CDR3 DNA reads TGTGCCAGTAGTATGCGTCTAGCGGGAGCGTACACCGGGGAGCTGTTTTTT. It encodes CASSMRLAGAYTGELFF. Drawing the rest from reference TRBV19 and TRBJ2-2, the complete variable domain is DGGITQSPKYLFRKEGQNVTLSCEQNLNHDAMYWYRQDPGQGLRLIYYSQIVNDFQKGDIAEGYSVSREKKESFPLTVTSAQKNPTAFYLCASSMRLAGAYTGELFFGEGSRLTVL.